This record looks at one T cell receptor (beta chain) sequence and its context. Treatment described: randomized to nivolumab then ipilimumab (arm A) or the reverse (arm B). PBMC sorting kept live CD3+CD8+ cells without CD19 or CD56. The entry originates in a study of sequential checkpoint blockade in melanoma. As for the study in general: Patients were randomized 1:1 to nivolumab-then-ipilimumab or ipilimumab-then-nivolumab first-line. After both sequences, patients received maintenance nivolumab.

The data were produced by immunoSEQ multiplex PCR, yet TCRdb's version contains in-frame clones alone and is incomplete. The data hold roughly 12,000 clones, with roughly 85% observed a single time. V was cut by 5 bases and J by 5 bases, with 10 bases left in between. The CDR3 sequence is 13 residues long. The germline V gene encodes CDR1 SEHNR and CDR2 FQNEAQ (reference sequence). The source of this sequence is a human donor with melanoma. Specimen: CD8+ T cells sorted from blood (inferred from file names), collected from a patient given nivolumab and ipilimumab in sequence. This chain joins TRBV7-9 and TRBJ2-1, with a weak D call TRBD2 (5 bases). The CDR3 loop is CASSTGLNNEQFF. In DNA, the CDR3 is TGTGCCAGCAGCACCGGACTCAACAATGAGCAGTTCTTC. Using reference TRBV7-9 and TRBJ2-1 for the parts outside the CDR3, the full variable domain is DTGVSQNPRHKITKRGQNVTFRCDPISEHNRLYWYRQTLGQGPEFLTYFQNEAQLEKSRLLSDRFSAERPKGSFSTLEIQRTEQGDSAMYLCASSTGLNNEQFFGPGTRLTVL.